This note documents a single T cell receptor (beta chain) sequence. Per the authors' pipeline: By means of reference gene primer amplification, nucleated cell counts were estimated. Data came from immunoSEQ multiplex PCR; TCRdb stores just in-frame clones and leaves some out. The V and J calls and the clone size are those of that table, but D and trimming were determined from the DNA. Altogether around 93,000 clones are present, approximately 80% being singletons, with the ten largest covering around 4%. This specimen comes from a study of blood T cell repertoires in COVID-19. In the study overall: COVID-19 samples, acute and convalescent, were from the United States, Italy and Spain. T cells, B-cell-depleted T cells, or PBMCs provided the cDNA or gDNA that served as material.

V shed 1 base and J 4 bases; nucleotides not matched to a gene: 5. The CDR3 covers 16 residues. Germline lookup yields CDR1 MNHEY and CDR2 SVGAGI. Sequenced material: peripheral blood. This sequence joins TRBV6-5 and TRBJ1-2; 11 bases are a match to TRBD1. The receptor's source is a man aged 55-75 years with acute or convalescent COVID-19. The CDR3 DNA is TGTGCCAGCAGTTACTTGCGGACAGGGGGCGGCTATGGCTACACCTTC. Translated, it gives CASSYLRTGGGYGYTF.